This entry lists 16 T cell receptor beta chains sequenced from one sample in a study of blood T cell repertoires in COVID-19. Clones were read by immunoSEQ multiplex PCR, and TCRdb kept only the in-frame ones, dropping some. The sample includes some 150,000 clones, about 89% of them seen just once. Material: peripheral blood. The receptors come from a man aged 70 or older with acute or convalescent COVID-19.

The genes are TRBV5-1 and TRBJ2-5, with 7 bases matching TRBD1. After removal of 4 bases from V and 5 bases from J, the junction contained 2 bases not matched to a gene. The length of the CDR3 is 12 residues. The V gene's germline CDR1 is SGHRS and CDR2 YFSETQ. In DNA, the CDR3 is TGCGCCAGCAGCGACAGGGTCGAGACCCAGTACTTC. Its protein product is CASSDRVETQYF. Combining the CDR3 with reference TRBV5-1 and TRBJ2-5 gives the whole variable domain KAGVTQTPRYLIKTRGQQVTLSCSPISGHRSVSWYQQTPGQGLQFLFEYFSETQRNKGNFPGRFSGRQFSNSRSEMNVSTLELGDSALYLCASSDRVETQYFGPGTRLLVL.

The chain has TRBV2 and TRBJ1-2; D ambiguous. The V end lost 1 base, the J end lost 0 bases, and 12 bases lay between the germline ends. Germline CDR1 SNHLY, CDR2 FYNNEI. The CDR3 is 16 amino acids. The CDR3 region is CASSEDRRSSNYGYTF. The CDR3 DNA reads TGTGCCAGCAGTGAAGATAGGAGGAGTTCTAACTATGGCTACACCTTC.

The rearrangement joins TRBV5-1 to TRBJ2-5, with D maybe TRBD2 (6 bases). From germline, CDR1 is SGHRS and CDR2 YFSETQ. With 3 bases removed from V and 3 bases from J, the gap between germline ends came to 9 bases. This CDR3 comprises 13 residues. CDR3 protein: CASSSLAEETQYF. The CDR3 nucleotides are TGCGCCAGCAGCTCTTTAGCGGAAGAGACCCAGTACTTC. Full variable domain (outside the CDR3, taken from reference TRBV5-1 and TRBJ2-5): KAGVTQTPRYLIKTRGQQVTLSCSPISGHRSVSWYQQTPGQGLQFLFEYFSETQRNKGNFPGRFSGRQFSNSRSEMNVSTLELGDSALYLCASSSLAEETQYFGPGTRLLVL.

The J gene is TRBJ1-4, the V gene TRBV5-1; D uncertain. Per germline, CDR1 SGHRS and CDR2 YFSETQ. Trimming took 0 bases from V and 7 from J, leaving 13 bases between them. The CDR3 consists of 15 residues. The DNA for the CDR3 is TGCGCCAGCAGCTTGGAACCATCCCGGGGTGAAAAACTGTTTTTT. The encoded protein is CASSLEPSRGEKLFF.

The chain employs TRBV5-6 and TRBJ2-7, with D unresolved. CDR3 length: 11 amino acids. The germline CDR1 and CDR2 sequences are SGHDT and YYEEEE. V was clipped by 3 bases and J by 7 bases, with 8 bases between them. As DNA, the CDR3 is TGTGCCAGCAGCTCCCCTCCTGAGCAGTACTTC. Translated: CASSSPPEQYF.

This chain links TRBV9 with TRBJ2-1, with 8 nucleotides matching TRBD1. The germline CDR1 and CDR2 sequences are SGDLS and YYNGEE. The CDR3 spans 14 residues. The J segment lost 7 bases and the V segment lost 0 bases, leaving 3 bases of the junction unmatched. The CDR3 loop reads CASSVGTGINEQFF. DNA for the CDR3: TGTGCCAGCAGCGTAGGGACAGGGATAAATGAGCAGTTCTTC.

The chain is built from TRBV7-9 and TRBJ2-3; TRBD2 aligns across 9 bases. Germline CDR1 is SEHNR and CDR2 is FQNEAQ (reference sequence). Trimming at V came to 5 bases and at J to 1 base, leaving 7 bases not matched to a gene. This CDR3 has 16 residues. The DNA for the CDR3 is TGTGCCAGCAGCAACGGCGGCGGGGGGGGCACAGATACGCAGTATTTT. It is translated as CASSNGGGGGTDTQYF.

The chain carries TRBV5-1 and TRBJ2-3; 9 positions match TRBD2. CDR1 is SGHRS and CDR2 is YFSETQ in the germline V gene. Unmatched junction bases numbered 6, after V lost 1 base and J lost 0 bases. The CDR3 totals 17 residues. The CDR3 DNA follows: TGCGCCAGCAGCTTGTTCTGGACTAGCGATAGCACAGATACGCAGTATTTT. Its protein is CASSLFWTSDSTDTQYF.

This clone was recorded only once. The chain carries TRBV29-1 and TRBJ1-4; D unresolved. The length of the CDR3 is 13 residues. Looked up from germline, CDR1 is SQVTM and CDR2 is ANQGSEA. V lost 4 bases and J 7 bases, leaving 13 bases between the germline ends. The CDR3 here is CSVGTSGSEKLFF. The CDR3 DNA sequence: TGCAGCGTTGGGACTTCGGGCAGTGAAAAACTGTTTTTT.

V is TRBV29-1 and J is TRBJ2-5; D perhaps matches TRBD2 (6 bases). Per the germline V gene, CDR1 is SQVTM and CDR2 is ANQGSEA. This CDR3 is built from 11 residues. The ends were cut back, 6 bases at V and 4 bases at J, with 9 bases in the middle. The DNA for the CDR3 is TGCAGCGTCCGGAGGGGAGAGACCCAGTACTTC. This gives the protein CSVRRGETQYF.

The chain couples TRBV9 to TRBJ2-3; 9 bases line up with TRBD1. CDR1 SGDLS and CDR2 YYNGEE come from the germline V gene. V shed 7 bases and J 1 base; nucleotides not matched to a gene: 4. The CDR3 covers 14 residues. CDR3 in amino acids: CASARDRGTDTQYF. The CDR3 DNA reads TGTGCCAGCGCTAGGGACAGGGGCACAGATACGCAGTATTTT.

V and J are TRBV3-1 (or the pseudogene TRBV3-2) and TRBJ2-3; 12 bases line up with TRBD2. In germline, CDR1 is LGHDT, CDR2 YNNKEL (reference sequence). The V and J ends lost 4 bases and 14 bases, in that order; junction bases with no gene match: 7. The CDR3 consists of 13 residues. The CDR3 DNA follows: TGTGCCAGCAGCCCAGGACTAGCGGGGCACCCGTATTTT. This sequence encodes CASSPGLAGHPYF.

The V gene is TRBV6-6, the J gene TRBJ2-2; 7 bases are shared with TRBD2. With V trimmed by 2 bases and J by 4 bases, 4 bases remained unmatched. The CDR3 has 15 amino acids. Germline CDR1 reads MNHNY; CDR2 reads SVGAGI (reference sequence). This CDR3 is CASSYAAGLTGELFF. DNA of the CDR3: TGTGCCAGCAGTTACGCAGCGGGACTCACCGGGGAGCTGTTTTTT.

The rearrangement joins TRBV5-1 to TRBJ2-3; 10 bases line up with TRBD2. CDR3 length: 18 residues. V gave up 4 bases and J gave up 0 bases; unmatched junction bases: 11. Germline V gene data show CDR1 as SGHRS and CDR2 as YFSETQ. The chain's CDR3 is CASSLRRTSGQSTDTQYF. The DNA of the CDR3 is TGCGCCAGCAGCCTGAGAAGGACTAGCGGACAAAGCACAGATACGCAGTATTTT.

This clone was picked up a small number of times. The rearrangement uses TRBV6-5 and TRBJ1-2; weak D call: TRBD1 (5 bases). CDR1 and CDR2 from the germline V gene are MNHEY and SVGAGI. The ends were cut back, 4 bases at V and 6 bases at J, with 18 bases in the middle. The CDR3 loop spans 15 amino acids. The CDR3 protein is CASSSSRGGEDGYTF. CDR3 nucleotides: TGTGCCAGCAGTTCCTCGCGAGGAGGGGAGGATGGCTACACCTTC.

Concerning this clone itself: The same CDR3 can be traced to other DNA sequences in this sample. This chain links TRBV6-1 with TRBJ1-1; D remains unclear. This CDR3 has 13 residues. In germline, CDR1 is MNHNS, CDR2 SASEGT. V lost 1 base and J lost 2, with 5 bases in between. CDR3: CASSEGRNTEAFF. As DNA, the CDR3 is TGTGCCAGCAGTGAAGGTAGAAACACTGAAGCTTTCTTT.